Listed here are 18 T cell receptor beta chains from one sample, sequenced in a study of cytomegalovirus exposure and HLA in healthy donors. Researchers ran the PCR with 60 Vbeta and 13 Jbeta primers. Data came from immunoSEQ multiplex PCR; TCRdb stores just in-frame clones and leaves some out. The sample lists 100,000 or so clones, just under 80% occurring once. Sequenced input: PBMCs. These receptor sequences come from a man aged 30 to 45 in good health and CMV-seronegative.

The rearrangement joins TRBV5-1 to TRBJ2-7; 10 bases match TRBD2. Trimming cost V 0 bases and J 2 bases; bases outside gene matches: 8. The CDR3 has 17 residues. The germline V gene encodes CDR1 SGHRS and CDR2 YFSETQ. CDR3 coding DNA: TGCGCCAGCAGCTTGGAACAGGGGACTAGCGCGACCTACGAGCAGTACTTC. Amino acids: CASSLEQGTSATYEQYF.

V is TRBV10-3 and J is TRBJ1-2, with no clear D. The germline V gene has CDR1 ENHRY and CDR2 SYGVKD. V was shortened by 0 bases and J by 8 bases, with 10 bases between the two germline ends. This CDR3 is built from 13 residues. CDR3: CAISESGLEGYTF. CDR3 bases: TGTGCCATCAGTGAGTCCGGGTTGGAAGGCTACACCTTC.

The chain couples TRBV9 to TRBJ2-7; TRBD1 matches 8 bases. The CDR3 has 14 residues. V was pared by 4 bases and J by 1 base, with 4 bases of the junction left unmatched. Germline CDR1 reads SGDLS; CDR2 reads YYNGEE. The CDR3 DNA reads as TGTGCCAGCAGCCCGAGACAGGGGTCCTACGAGCAGTACTTC. It translates to CASSPRQGSYEQYF.

The V and J genes are TRBV11-2 and TRBJ2-3; TRBD2 matches 8 bases. Germline lookup yields CDR1 SGHAT and CDR2 FQNNGV. The V segment lost 4 bases and the J segment 0 bases; nucleotides outside the gene matches: 3. The CDR3 totals 15 residues. The CDR3 sequence is CASSSRLASTDTQYF. DNA of the CDR3: TGTGCCAGCAGCTCGAGACTAGCGAGCACAGATACGCAGTATTTT.

V and J are TRBV19 and TRBJ2-5, with D maybe TRBD2 (7 bases). The germline V gene has CDR1 LNHDA and CDR2 SQIVND (reference sequence). Trimming took 9 bases from V and 5 from J, leaving 28 bases between them. CDR3 length equals 17 residues. The CDR3 DNA follows: TGTGCCAGACCCAATGGGGAGGGGGGGGCTGGGGTGGAGACCCAGTACTTC. It codes for CARPNGEGGAGVETQYF.

The chain is built from TRBV13 and TRBJ1-2, with 7 bases matching TRBD1. The CDR3 covers 13 residues. The germline V gene encodes CDR1 PRHDT and CDR2 FYEKMQ (reference sequence). Germline trimming cut 5 bases from V and 8 bases from J; bases unmatched to any gene: 8. CDR3: CASSQQGIYGYTF. CDR3 bases: TGTGCCAGCAGCCAACAGGGGATTTACGGCTACACCTTC.

This chain joins TRBV13 and TRBJ1-1; 9 bases agree with TRBD1. This CDR3 region has 17 residues. The germline V gene encodes CDR1 PRHDT and CDR2 FYEKMQ (reference sequence). The J segment lost 3 bases and the V segment lost 0 bases, leaving 8 bases of the junction unmatched. The CDR3 DNA reads as TGTGCCAGCAGCTTAGGTCGAGGGACAGGGATATACACTGAAGCTTTCTTT. Protein sequence: CASSLGRGTGIYTEAFF. Looking up the rest from reference TRBV13 and TRBJ1-1 gives the full variable domain: AAGVIQSPRHLIKEKRETATLKCYPIPRHDTVYWYQQGPGQDPQFLISFYEKMQSDKGSIPDRFSAQQFSDYHSELNMSSLELGDSALYFCASSLGRGTGIYTEAFFGQGTRLTVV.

Notes on this clone: At one end the junction does not follow the germline gene, possibly because of a read error. The genes are TRBV28 and TRBJ1-5; perhaps TRBD1 as D (5 bases). From germline, CDR1 is MDHEN and CDR2 SYDVKM. The CDR3 has 13 amino acids. The CDR3: CASSPAGRTLKGF. The CDR3 bases are TGTGCCAGCAGTCCCGCGGGACGGACGCTGAAAGGATTT.

The table lists this clone with a few counts. V is TRBV9 and J is TRBJ2-3, with 10 bases aligning to TRBD2. This CDR3 region has 15 residues. Per the germline V gene, CDR1 is SGDLS and CDR2 is YYNGEE. V was pared by 3 bases and J by 1 base, with 2 bases of the junction left unmatched. Here the CDR3 DNA reads TGTGCCAGCAGCGCCGGGACTAGCGGCACAGATACGCAGTATTTT. This sequence encodes CASSAGTSGTDTQYF.

This chain joins TRBV2 and TRBJ2-1; the match to TRBD1 covers 7 bases. The germline V gene has CDR1 SNHLY and CDR2 FYNNEI. Unmatched junction bases numbered 13, after V lost 3 bases and J lost 8 bases. The CDR3 is made up of 16 amino acids. The CDR3 is CASSDYRGWGRDEQFF. The CDR3 bases are TGTGCCAGCAGTGACTACAGGGGTTGGGGTCGGGATGAGCAGTTCTTC.

J is TRBJ2-7 and V is TRBV10-1; D not resolved. The CDR3 has 13 residues. Germline V lookup: CDR1 WNHNN, CDR2 SYGVQD (reference sequence). V was shortened by 0 bases and J by 6 bases, with 9 bases between the two germline ends. CDR3 region: CASSESVYGEQYF. The CDR3 DNA sequence: TGCGCCAGCAGTGAGTCGGTATACGGCGAGCAGTACTTC.

V usage is TRBV28 and J usage is TRBJ2-3, with TRBD2 matching over 7 bases. The germline V gene has CDR1 MDHEN and CDR2 SYDVKM. The CDR3 extends over 14 amino acids. The V gene end was trimmed by 3 bases and the J gene end by 1 base; junction bases not matched to a gene: 1. The CDR3 nucleotides are TGTGCCAGCAGTTTCACTAGCGGCACAGATACGCAGTATTTT. This sequence encodes CASSFTSGTDTQYF.

V usage is TRBV30 and J usage is TRBJ2-1; D may be TRBD2 (6 bases). The CDR3 has 15 residues. From germline, CDR1 is GTSNPN and CDR2 SVGIG (reference sequence). Trimming removed 3 bases at V and 5 bases at J, with 17 bases between. The CDR3 protein is CAWSLGQGGNNEQFF. CDR3 coding DNA: TGTGCCTGGAGCCTGGGCCAGGGAGGTAACAATGAGCAGTTCTTC.

The chain carries TRBV27 and TRBJ2-5; D remains unclear. TRBJ2-7 explains the end of the DNA better; the J call may be wrong. The germline V gene has CDR1 MNHEY and CDR2 SMNVEV (reference sequence). The CDR3 loop spans 12 amino acids. DNA for the CDR3: TGTGCCAGCAGGAGAGAACCCTACGAGCAGTACTTC. Amino acid sequence: CASRREPYEQYF.

V usage is TRBV6-4 and J usage is TRBJ2-6; TRBD2 aligns across 7 bases. The V gene's germline CDR1 is MRHNA and CDR2 SNTAGT. The CDR3 totals 16 residues. V lost 2 bases, J lost 4 bases, and 5 bases stayed unmatched. CDR3 DNA: TGTGCCAGCAGTGACCGGGGGACTATCGGGGCCAACGTCCTGACTTTC. It translates to CASSDRGTIGANVLTF.

DNA for the CDR3: TGTGCCAGCAGTTACCTACTGGGAACTAGCGCCTACGAGCAGTACTTC. Protein sequence: CASSYLLGTSAYEQYF. This rearrangement joins TRBV6-5 to TRBJ2-5, with 7 positions matching TRBD2. The tail of the sequence fits TRBJ2-7 better, so the J call may be wrong. The CDR3 has 16 amino acids. The germline CDR1 and CDR2 sequences are MNHEY and SVGAGI.

This chain uses TRBV30 with TRBJ1-5; no clear D gene. Trimming shortened V by 1 base and J by 3 bases, and 22 bases separated the two germline ends. This CDR3 comprises 18 residues. Germline V CDR1 and CDR2: GTSNPN, SVGIG (reference sequence). The CDR3 coding sequence is TGTGCCTGGAGTGCAGCAAGGTTCCGGGTGAGTGACAATCAGCCCCAGCATTTT. Protein sequence: CAWSAARFRVSDNQPQHF. The full variable domain, completed using reference TRBV30 and TRBJ1-5, is SQTIHQWPATLVQPVGSPLSLECTVEGTSNPNLYWYRQAAGRGLQLLFYSVGIGQISSEVPQNLSASRPQDRQFILSSKKLLLSDSGFYLCAWSAARFRVSDNQPQHFGDGTRLSIL.

The chain combines TRBV6-4 with TRBJ2-1; 12 bases fit TRBD2. The trim removed 5 bases at V and 9 bases at J, leaving 8 bases unmatched. The CDR3 totals 15 residues. Germline CDR1 is MRHNA and CDR2 is SNTAGT. The CDR3 DNA reads as TGTGCCAGCAGTCTTTCTAGCGGGAGGGCCGGTGAGCAGTTCTTC. This encodes CASSLSSGRAGEQFF.